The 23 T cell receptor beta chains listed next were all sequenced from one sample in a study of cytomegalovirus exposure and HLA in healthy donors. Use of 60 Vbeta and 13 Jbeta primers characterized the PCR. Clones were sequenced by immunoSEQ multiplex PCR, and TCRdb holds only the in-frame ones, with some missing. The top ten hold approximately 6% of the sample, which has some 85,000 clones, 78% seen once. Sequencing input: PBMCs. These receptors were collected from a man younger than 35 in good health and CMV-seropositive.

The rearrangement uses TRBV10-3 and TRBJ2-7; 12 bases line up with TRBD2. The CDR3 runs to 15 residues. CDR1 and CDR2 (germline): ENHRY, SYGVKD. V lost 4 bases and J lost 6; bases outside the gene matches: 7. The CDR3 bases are TGTGCCATCAGTGGACGGACTAGCGGGAATATCGAGCAGTACTTC. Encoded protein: CAISGRTSGNIEQYF.

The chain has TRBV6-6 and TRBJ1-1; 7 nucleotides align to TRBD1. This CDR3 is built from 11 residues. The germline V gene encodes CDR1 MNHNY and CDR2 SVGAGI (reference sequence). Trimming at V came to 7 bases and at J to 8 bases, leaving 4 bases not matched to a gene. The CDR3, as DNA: TGTGCCAGCATAACGACAGGGGAAGCTTTCTTT. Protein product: CASITTGEAFF.

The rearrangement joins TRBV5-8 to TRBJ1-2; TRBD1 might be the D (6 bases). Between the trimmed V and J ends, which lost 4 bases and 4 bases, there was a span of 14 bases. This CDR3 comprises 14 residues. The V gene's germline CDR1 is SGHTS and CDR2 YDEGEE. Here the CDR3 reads CASSTPGQLYGYTF. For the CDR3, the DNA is TGTGCCAGCAGCACCCCCGGACAGCTCTATGGCTACACCTTC.

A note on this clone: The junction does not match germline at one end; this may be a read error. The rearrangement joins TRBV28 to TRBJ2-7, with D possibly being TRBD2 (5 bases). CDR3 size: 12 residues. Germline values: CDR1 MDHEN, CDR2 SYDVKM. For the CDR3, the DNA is TGTGCCAGCAACCTCGGTATAGGAACTAGAGTCTTC. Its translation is CASNLGIGTRVF.

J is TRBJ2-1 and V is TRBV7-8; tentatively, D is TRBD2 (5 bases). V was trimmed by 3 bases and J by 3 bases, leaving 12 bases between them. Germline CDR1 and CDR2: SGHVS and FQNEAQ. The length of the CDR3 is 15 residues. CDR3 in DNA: TGTGCCAGCAGCTTGAACCGGGAACACTACAATGAGCAGTTCTTC. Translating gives CASSLNREHYNEQFF.

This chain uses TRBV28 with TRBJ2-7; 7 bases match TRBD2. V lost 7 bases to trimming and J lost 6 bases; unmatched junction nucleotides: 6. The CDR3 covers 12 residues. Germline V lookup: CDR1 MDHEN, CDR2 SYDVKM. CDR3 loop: CASTWGGFEQYF. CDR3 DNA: TGTGCCAGCACCTGGGGGGGATTCGAGCAGTACTTC.

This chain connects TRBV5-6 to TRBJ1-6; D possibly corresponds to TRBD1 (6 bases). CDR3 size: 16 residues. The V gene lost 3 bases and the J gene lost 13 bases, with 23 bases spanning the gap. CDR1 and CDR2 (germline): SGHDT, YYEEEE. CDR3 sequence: CASSSQGPLMSDPLHF. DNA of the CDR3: TGTGCCAGCAGCTCACAGGGACCTCTAATGAGTGACCCCCTCCACTTT. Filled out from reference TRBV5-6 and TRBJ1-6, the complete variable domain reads DAGVTQSPTHLIKTRGQQVTLRCSPKSGHDTVSWYQQALGQGPQFIFQYYEEEERQRGNFPDRFSGHQFPNYSSELNVNALLLGDSALYLCASSSQGPLMSDPLHFGNGTRLTVT.

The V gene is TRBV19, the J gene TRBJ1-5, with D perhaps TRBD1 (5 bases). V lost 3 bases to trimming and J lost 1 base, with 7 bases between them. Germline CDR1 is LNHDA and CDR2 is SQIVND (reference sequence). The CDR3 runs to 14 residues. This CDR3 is CASSIGASNQPQHF. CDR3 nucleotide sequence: TGTGCCAGTAGTATTGGGGCGAGCAATCAGCCCCAGCATTTT.

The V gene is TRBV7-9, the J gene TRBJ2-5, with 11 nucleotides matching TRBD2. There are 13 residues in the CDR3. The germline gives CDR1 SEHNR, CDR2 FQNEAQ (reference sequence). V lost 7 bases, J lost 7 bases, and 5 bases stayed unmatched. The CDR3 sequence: CASTLAGVGTQYF. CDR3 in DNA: TGTGCCAGCACACTAGCGGGAGTGGGGACCCAGTACTTC.

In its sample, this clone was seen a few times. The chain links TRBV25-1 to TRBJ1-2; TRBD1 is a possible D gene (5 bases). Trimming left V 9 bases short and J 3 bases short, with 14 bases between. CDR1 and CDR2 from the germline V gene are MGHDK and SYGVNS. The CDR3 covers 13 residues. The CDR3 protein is CARPPGDYYGYTF. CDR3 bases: TGTGCCAGGCCACCGGGGGACTACTATGGCTACACCTTC.

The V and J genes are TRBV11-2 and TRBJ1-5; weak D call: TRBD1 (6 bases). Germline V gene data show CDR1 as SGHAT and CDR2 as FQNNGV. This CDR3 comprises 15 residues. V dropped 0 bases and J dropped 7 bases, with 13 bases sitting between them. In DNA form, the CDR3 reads TGTGCCAGCAGCTTAGATGGGGCAGGGGAACAGCCCCAGCATTTT. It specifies CASSLDGAGEQPQHF.

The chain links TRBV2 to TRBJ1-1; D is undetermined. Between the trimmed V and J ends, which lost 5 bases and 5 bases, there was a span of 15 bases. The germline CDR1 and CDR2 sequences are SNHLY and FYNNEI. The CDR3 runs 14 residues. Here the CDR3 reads CASSRRDADTEAFF. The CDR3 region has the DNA TGTGCCAGCAGTAGGCGCGATGCGGATACTGAAGCTTTCTTT.

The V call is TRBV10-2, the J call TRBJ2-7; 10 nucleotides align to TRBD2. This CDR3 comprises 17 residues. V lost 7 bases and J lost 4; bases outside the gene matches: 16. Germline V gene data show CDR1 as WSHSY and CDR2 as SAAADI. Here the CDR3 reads CASNGGRGAGGSYEQYF. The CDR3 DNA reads TGCGCCAGCAATGGGGGGAGAGGAGCGGGAGGGTCTTACGAGCAGTACTTC.

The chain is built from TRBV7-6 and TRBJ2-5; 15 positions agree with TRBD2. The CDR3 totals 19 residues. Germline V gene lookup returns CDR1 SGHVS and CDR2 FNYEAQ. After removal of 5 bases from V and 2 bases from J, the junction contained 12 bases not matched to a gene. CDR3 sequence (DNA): TGTGCCAGCAGCATCAGGACTAGCGGGAGGGCCCTGGTTCAAGAGACCCAGTACTTC. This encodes CASSIRTSGRALVQETQYF.

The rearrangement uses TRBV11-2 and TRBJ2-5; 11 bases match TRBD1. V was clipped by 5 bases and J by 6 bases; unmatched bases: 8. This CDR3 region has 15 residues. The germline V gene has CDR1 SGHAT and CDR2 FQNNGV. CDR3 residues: CASSRPRTGGKTQYF. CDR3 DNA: TGTGCCAGCAGCCGCCCCCGGACAGGGGGCAAGACCCAGTACTTC.

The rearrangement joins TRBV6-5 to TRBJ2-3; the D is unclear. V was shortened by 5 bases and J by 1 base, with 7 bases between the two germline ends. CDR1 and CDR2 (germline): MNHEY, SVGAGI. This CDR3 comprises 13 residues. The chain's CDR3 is CASSGEGTDTQYF. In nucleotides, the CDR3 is TGTGCCAGCAGTGGAGAGGGCACAGATACGCAGTATTTT.

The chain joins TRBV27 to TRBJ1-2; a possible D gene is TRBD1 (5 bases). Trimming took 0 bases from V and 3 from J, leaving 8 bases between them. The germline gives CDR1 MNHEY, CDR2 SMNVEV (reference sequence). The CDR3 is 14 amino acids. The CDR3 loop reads CASSLSQGDYGYTF. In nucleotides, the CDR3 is TGTGCCAGCAGTTTATCGCAGGGTGACTATGGCTACACCTTC.

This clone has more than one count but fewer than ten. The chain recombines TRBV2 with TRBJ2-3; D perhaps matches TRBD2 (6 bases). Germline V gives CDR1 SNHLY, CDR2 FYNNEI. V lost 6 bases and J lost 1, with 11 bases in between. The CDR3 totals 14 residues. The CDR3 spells CASSPGEGTDTQYF. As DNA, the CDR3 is TGTGCCAGCAGCCCGGGGGAGGGCACAGATACGCAGTATTTT.

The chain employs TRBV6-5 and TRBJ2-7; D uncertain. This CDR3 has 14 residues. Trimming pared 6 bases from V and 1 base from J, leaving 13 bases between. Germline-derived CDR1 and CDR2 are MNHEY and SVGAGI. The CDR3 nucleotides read TGTGCCAGCAGGTTATTACAGAGTTCCTACGAGCAGTACTTC. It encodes CASRLLQSSYEQYF.

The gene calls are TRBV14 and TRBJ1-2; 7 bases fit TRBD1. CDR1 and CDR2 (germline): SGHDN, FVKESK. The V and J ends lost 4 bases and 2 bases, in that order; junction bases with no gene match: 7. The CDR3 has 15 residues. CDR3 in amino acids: CASSPSQGLNYGYTF. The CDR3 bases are TGTGCCAGCAGCCCCTCACAGGGGCTCAACTATGGCTACACCTTC. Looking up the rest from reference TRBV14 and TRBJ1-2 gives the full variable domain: EAGVTQFPSHSVIEKGQTVTLRCDPISGHDNLYWYRRVMGKEIKFLLHFVKESKQDESGMPNNRFLAERTGGTYSTLKVQPAELEDSGVYFCASSPSQGLNYGYTFGSGTRLTVV.

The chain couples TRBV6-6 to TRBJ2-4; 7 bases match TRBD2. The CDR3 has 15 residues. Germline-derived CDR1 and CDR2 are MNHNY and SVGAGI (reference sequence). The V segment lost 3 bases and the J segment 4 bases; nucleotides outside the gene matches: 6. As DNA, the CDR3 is TGTGCCAGCAGTTATGCGGGAGAGATAAAAAACATTCAGTACTTC. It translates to CASSYAGEIKNIQYF.

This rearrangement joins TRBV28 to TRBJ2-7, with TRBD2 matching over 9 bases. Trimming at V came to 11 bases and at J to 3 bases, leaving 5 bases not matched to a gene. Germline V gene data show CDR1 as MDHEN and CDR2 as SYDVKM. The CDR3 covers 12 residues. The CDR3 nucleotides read TGTGCCGGGGCGGGGGGGAGCTACGAGCAGTACTTC. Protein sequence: CAGAGGSYEQYF.

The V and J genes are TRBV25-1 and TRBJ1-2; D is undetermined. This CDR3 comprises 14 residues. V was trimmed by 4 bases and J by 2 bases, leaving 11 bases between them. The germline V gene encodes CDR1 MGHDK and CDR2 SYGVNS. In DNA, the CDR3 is TGTGCCAGCAGTGGTCGGGAACCCAACTATGGCTACACCTTC. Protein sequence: CASSGREPNYGYTF.